This T cell receptor beta chain was recovered during a study of low-dose radiotherapy and immunotherapy resistance in tumors. Study in general: Cohort 2 was treated with 1 Gy per fraction every two weeks, amounting to 13 Gy across 26 weeks. Every two weeks, one day ahead of radiation and immunotherapy, cyclophosphamide 200 mg/m2 was given (intravenously).

Trimming took 7 bases from V and 0 from J, leaving 21 bases between them. The germline V gene has CDR1 SQVTM and CDR2 ANQGSEA. The CDR3 runs 16 residues. This clonotype is categorized as medium-sized. Primers used for first-strand cDNA, a TRAV- and TRBV-specific set, covered both alpha and beta chains. TCRs were put through about 20 PCR cycles of amplification with Phusion. A constant-region primer and the V-primer adapter served as the primer pair. TCRdb itself ran the reads through MiXCR, one entry per CDR3 protein. This table holds some 82,000 distinct CDR3 sequences, approximately 20% found once. The time point was: before trial treatment.

The source is a male donor with prostate cancer. The chain couples TRBV29-1 to TRBJ1-1, with D hard to call. Sequenced here: PBMCs, sampled before treatment. Written as DNA, the CDR3 is TGCAGCGCCACGAGCCGGGCCACACTCATGAACACTGAAGCTTTCTTT. This encodes CSATSRATLMNTEAFF.